These 6 T cell receptor beta chains were all obtained from the same sample, sequenced in a study of blood T cell repertoires in COVID-19 (TCRdb year 2020). The library relied on the immunoSEQ multiplex PCR assay. The table was pulled from immuneACCESS by TCRdb, which kept in-frame rearrangements only. Such tables lose some clones; where checked, under half of the loss comes from unresolved V genes, and the rest has no known cause. Here the sample has around 130,000 clones; 85% to 90% occur a single time. The leading ten clones occupy about 17% of the sample. Sequencing was carried out using peripheral blood. Source of these receptors: a man aged 45-60 years with active or convalescent COVID-19.

The chain's CDR3 is CASSQEGWGVAGRNEGYEQYF. The CDR3 bases are TGTGCCAGCAGCCAAGAGGGTTGGGGGGTGGCAGGAAGGAACGAAGGGTACGAGCAGTACTTC. The chain carries TRBV4-2 and TRBJ2-7; D may be TRBD2 (6 bases). The CDR3 is made up of 21 amino acids. The V gene's germline CDR1 is LGHNA and CDR2 YNFKEQ. With 0 bases removed from V and 4 bases from J, the gap between germline ends came to 31 bases.

The V and J genes are TRBV19 and TRBJ2-5; the match to TRBD1 covers 9 bases. The germline CDR1 and CDR2 sequences are LNHDA and SQIVND (reference sequence). With V trimmed by 5 bases and J by 5 bases, 18 bases remained unmatched. The CDR3 runs 18 residues. CDR3 region: CASSPTGTGSGPGETQYF. As DNA, the CDR3 is TGTGCCAGTAGTCCTACCGGGACAGGGTCGGGGCCAGGGGAGACCCAGTACTTC.

The chain joins TRBV6-5 to TRBJ2-1; a weak D match, TRBD1 (6 bases). CDR1 is MNHEY, CDR2 SVGAGI, per germline. The V and J ends lost 4 bases and 5 bases respectively, with 9 bases between them. This CDR3 has 13 residues. In nucleotides, the CDR3 is TGTGCCAGCAGTTCACAGGGTAACAATGAGCAGTTCTTC. Its protein is CASSSQGNNEQFF.

This clone was detected a few times. CDR3 sequence: CASSHGTGTPLHF. The CDR3 bases are TGTGCCAGCAGCCACGGGACAGGGACACCCCTCCACTTT. The chain combines TRBV2 with TRBJ1-6, with TRBD1 matching 9 bases. The germline V gene encodes CDR1 SNHLY and CDR2 FYNNEI. V trimming: 6 bases; J trimming: 11 bases; junction bases outside the gene matches: 5. This CDR3 is built from 13 residues.

V usage is TRBV5-8 and J usage is TRBJ1-6; D ambiguous. The V and J ends lost 3 bases and 0 bases respectively, with 13 bases between them. Germline V gene lookup returns CDR1 SGHTS and CDR2 YDEGEE. There are 17 residues in the CDR3. The CDR3 nucleotides read TGTGCCAGCAGCTACCACTGGTCCAACTCCTATAATTCACCCCTCCACTTT. Translation: CASSYHWSNSYNSPLHF.

The chain has TRBV7-9 and TRBJ1-4; 7 nucleotides align to TRBD1. The CDR3 has 14 residues. Germline CDR1 is SEHNR and CDR2 is FQNEAQ (reference sequence). With V trimmed by 5 bases and J by 8 bases, 8 bases remained unmatched. The CDR3 here is CASSLGQGEEKLFF. The DNA of the CDR3 is TGTGCCAGCAGCCTAGGGCAGGGGGAAGAAAAACTGTTTTTT.